This T cell receptor (beta chain) comes out of a study of control samples from healthy donors and cancer patients. CDR1 MNHEY and CDR2 SVGEGT come from the germline V gene. The CDR3 runs to 17 residues. The J segment lost 2 bases and the V segment lost 6 bases, leaving 15 bases of the junction unmatched. Sequenced by immunoSEQ multiplex PCR; TCRdb stores in-frame clones only, minus some. This table holds 130,000 to 150,000 clones, roughly 92% found once. Sequenced: blood. This clonotype was obtained from a man aged 25-40 years in good health. The chain uses TRBV6-2 or TRBV6-3 and TRBJ2-7, with 8 bases aligning to TRBD2. This CDR3 is CASSQGLAGSPTYEQYF. CDR3 DNA: TGTGCCAGCAGCCAAGGCTTAGCGGGAAGCCCAACCTACGAGCAGTACTTC.